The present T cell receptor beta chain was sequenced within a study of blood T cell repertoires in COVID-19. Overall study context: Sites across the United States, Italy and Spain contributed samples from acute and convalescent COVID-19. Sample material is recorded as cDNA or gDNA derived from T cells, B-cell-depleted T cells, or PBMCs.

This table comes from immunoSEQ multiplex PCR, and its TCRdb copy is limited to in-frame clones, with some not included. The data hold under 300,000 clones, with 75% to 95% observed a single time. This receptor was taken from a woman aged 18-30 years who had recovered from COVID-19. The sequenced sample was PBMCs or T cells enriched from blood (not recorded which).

In DNA form, the CDR3 reads TGTGCCAGCAGTGAATGGAGGAACTATGGCTACACCTTC. Protein sequence: CASSEWRNYGYTF. The gene calls are TRBV2 and TRBJ1-2, with D hard to call. This CDR3 contains 13 residues. Per the germline V gene, CDR1 is SNHLY and CDR2 is FYNNEI. V was trimmed by 2 bases and J by 2 bases, leaving 6 bases between them.